This is a list of T cell receptor beta chains from one sample in a study of blood T cell repertoires in COVID-19. The data were produced by immunoSEQ multiplex PCR, yet TCRdb's version contains in-frame clones alone and is incomplete. The sample has a few hundred thousand clones; 85% to 90% are singletons. Sequencing input: PBMCs or T cells enriched from blood (not recorded which). These receptors came from a woman younger than 30 who had recovered from COVID-19. The CDR3 runs from the conserved cysteine through the conserved F or W. A D gene is named only where the DNA matches it firmly. A row's size may be missing; if present it is once, few, many or a size class.

size | J | D | V | DNA | CDR3
NA | TRBJ2-7 | TRBD1 | TRBV7-3 | TGTGCCAGCAGCCGGGATGGAGGACAGGGGGCCTACGAGCAGTACTTC | CASSRDGGQGAYEQYF
few | TRBJ1-5 | TRBD1 | TRBV10-3 | TGTGCCATCAGGGCGGGACAGGGAGATCAGCCCCAGCATTTT | CAIRAGQGDQPQHF
few | TRBJ1-2 | NA | TRBV7-9 | TGTGCCAGCAGCTCCCAGGAAGTAGGCTACACCTTC | CASSSQEVGYTF
NA | TRBJ1-2 | NA | TRBV29-1 | TGCAGCGTTTCGGGAGAGTGGATTGGCTACACCTTC | CSVSGEWIGYTF
once | TRBJ1-5 | NA | TRBV27 | TGTGCCAGCAGTCCAGGACAGACTAGCAATCAGCCCCAGCATTTT | CASSPGQTSNQPQHF
NA | TRBJ1-2 | NA | TRBV7-8 | TGTGCCAGCAGCTTAGCGCTCCTCTCTGGCAACTATGGCTACACCTTC | CASSLALLSGNYGYTF
NA | TRBJ1-2 | TRBD1 | TRBV6-5 | TGTGCCAGCAGTTACTATCGGACAGGGCATGGCTACACCTTC | CASSYYRTGHGYTF
NA | TRBJ1-2 | NA | TRBV30 | TGTGCCTGGAGTGTAGGGCAGGGGAAAAACTATGGCTACACCTTC | CAWSVGQGKNYGYTF
NA | TRBJ1-4 | NA | TRBV18 | TGTGCCAGCTCACCACAGGAGGGCGGAACTAATGAAAAACTGTTTTTT | CASSPQEGGTNEKLFF
NA | TRBJ2-5 | NA | TRBV7-9 | TGTGCCAGCAGCGAATACAGGGATAAAGAGACCCAGTACTTC | CASSEYRDKETQYF
NA | TRBJ2-5 | TRBD2 | TRBV7-9 | TGTGCCAGCAGCTTAGCGCCTAGCGGGGACTTCCAAGAGACCCAGTACTTC | CASSLAPSGDFQETQYF
NA | TRBJ1-2 | NA | TRBV5-1 | TGCGCCAGCAGCCGGGGGGCAGGGACGGACTATGGCTACACCTTC | CASSRGAGTDYGYTF
once | TRBJ1-1 | TRBD1 | TRBV7-9 | TGTGCCAGCAGCTCACAGGGGACGAACACTGAAGCTTTCTTT | CASSSQGTNTEAFF
once | TRBJ2-1 | NA | TRBV5-4 | TGTGCCAGCAGCCCTCAAACGAGTGAGCAGTTCTTC | CASSPQTSEQFF
NA | TRBJ2-2 | TRBD1 | TRBV9 | TGTGCCAGCAGCTCGGGACAGGGGGACAACGGGGAGCTGTTTTTT | CASSSGQGDNGELFF
NA | TRBJ2-7 | TRBD2 | TRBV6-5 | TGTGCCAGCAGTTACGGGTTCGGCGGGGGCTACGAGCAGTACTTC | CASSYGFGGGYEQYF
NA | TRBJ2-1 | TRBD2 | TRBV27 | TGTGCCAGCAGTATAACCGGGACTAGTGCGATCTTC | CASSITGTSAIF
NA | TRBJ1-1 | NA | TRBV27 | TGTGCCAGCAGCTACCTCGGGCGGACTAACACTGAAGCTTTCTTT | CASSYLGRTNTEAFF
NA | TRBJ1-2 | NA | TRBV6-5 | TGTGCCAGCAGTTACCAGGGTAATGGCTACACCTTC | CASSYQGNGYTF
NA | TRBJ2-3 | TRBD1 | TRBV5-5 | TGTGCCAGCAGCGAACGGGACAGGATCACAGATACGCAGTATTTT | CASSERDRITDTQYF
NA | TRBJ2-1 | TRBD2 | TRBV19 | TGTGCCAGTAGTATACATGAAGGTAGCGGGAGATCAAATGAGCAGTTCTTC | CASSIHEGSGRSNEQFF
NA | TRBJ1-2 | TRBD1 | TRBV3-1/TRBV3-2 | TGTGCCAGCAGCCCCGGGACAGAATTCTATGGCTACACCTTC | CASSPGTEFYGYTF
NA | TRBJ1-3 | TRBD1 | TRBV4-1 | TGCGCCAGCAGCCTTATAATTGTCGACAGGGATTCAGACACCATATATTTT | CASSLIIVDRDSDTIYF
NA | TRBJ2-7 | TRBD1 | TRBV7-3 | TGTGCCAGCAGCTTAACGGCTACAGGGGCCGAGCAGTACTTC | CASSLTATGAEQYF
NA | TRBJ1-2 | NA | TRBV9 | TGTGCCAGCAGCGTAGCGGGCCCAGGGGATGGCTACACCTTC | CASSVAGPGDGYTF
NA | TRBJ2-5 | TRBD2 | TRBV4-1 | TGCGCCAGCAGCCAAATATTAAGCGGGAGTAAAGAGACCCAGTACTTC | CASSQILSGSKETQYF
NA | TRBJ2-7 | TRBD1 | TRBV27 | TGTGCCAGCAGTTTAACGACAGGGGGGTCCTACGAGCAGTACTTC | CASSLTTGGSYEQYF
NA | TRBJ2-1 | NA | TRBV11-3 | TGTGCCAGCAGCCTAGGGACATACAATGAGCAGTTCTTC | CASSLGTYNEQFF
NA | TRBJ2-3 | TRBD2 | TRBV14 | TGTGCCAGCAGACCTAGCGGGAGTTCAGATACGCAGTATTTT | CASRPSGSSDTQYF
NA | TRBJ2-6 | TRBD1 | TRBV5-6 | TGTGCCAGCAGCTTTAGACAGGGATGGTCTGGGGCCAACGTCCTGACTTTC | CASSFRQGWSGANVLTF
NA | TRBJ1-1 | NA | TRBV29-1 | TGCAGCGTTGAAGATGAGGCCTCCGGGACTGAAGCTTTCTTT | CSVEDEASGTEAFF
NA | TRBJ2-3 | NA | TRBV9 | TGTGCCAGCAGCACAACTAACGTAGATACGCAGTATTTT | CASSTTNVDTQYF
NA | TRBJ2-3 | NA | TRBV30 | TGTGCCTGGAGTGTACAGATTAGCACAGATACGCAGTATTTT | CAWSVQISTDTQYF
NA | TRBJ2-1 | NA | TRBV5-6 | TGTGCCAGCAGCCATACCAATACACGCAATGAGCAGTTCTTC | CASSHTNTRNEQFF
NA | TRBJ1-2 | NA | TRBV6-1 | TGTGCCAGCAGTGAAGGGGGCTCTTTCTATGGCTACACCTTC | CASSEGGSFYGYTF
NA | TRBJ1-2 | TRBD1 | TRBV19 | TGTGCCAGTACCAGGACAGGGAACTATGGCTACACCTTC | CASTRTGNYGYTF
NA | TRBJ1-5 | NA | TRBV19 | TGTGCCAGTGGGGCAGCCGAGAATAGCAATCAGCCCCAGCATTTT | CASGAAENSNQPQHF
NA | TRBJ1-1 | NA | TRBV5-1 | TGCGCCAGCAGGGGGGCTTCTGCCACTGAAGCTTTCTTT | CASRGASATEAFF
NA | TRBJ1-2 | NA | TRBV7-9 | TGTGCCAGCAGCATCAACACAGGGAACTATGGCTACACCTTC | CASSINTGNYGYTF
NA | TRBJ2-1 | TRBD1 | TRBV9 | TGTGCCAGCAGCGTCGGGACAGGGTGGTACAATGAGCAGTTCTTC | CASSVGTGWYNEQFF
few | TRBJ2-5 | TRBD1 | TRBV5-8 | TGTGCCAGCAGTCGGCGGACAGGGGGCATAGAGACCCAGTACTTC | CASSRRTGGIETQYF
NA | TRBJ2-3 | TRBD2 | TRBV11-2 | TGTGCCAGCAGCTTGCTAGGGTTAGCGGGACCCGGCACAGATACGCAGTATTTT | CASSLLGLAGPGTDTQYF
NA | TRBJ2-5 | TRBD2 | TRBV5-1 | TGCGCCAGCAGCAGGGGACTAGCGGGGGAAGAGACCCAGTACTTC | CASSRGLAGEETQYF
NA | TRBJ1-1 | NA | TRBV5-6 | TGTGCCAGCAGCTTGAGTTTCCGGGAAGCTTTCTTT | CASSLSFREAFF
NA | TRBJ2-1 | TRBD2 | TRBV7-6 | TGTGCCAGCAGCTTAGCGAACGGACTAGCGGGCTCCTACAATGAGCAGTTCTTC | CASSLANGLAGSYNEQFF
NA | TRBJ1-3 | TRBD1 | TRBV19 | TGTGCCAGTAGCCAAGGGACAGGTTCCGGAAACACCATATATTTT | CASSQGTGSGNTIYF
NA | TRBJ2-2 | TRBD1 | TRBV10-3 | TGTGCCATTTCGGACAGGGTAAACACCGGGGAGCTGTTTTTT | CAISDRVNTGELFF
once | TRBJ2-7 | TRBD2 | TRBV14 | TGTGCCAGCAGCCTAGCGGGAGACTACGAGCAGTACTTC | CASSLAGDYEQYF
NA | TRBJ2-3 | TRBD1 | TRBV7-9 | TGTGCCAGCAGTGGACAGGGGAGCACAGATACGCAGTATTTT | CASSGQGSTDTQYF
NA | TRBJ2-7 | TRBD2 | TRBV5-4 | TGTGCCAGCAGCATAAGAGCGGGAGCCGGCTACGAGCAGTACTTC | CASSIRAGAGYEQYF
NA | TRBJ2-7 | TRBD1 | TRBV18 | TGTGCCAGCTCACCACCTACCAGGGGGCGTTATGAGCAGTACTTC | CASSPPTRGRYEQYF
NA | TRBJ2-5 | NA | TRBV7-3 | TGTGCCAGCAGCTTAACTGGCAGCCAAGAGACCCAGTACTTC | CASSLTGSQETQYF
NA | TRBJ1-2 | NA | TRBV7-9 | TGTGCCAGCAGCTTAGGAGGCAGCAACTATGGCTACACCTTC | CASSLGGSNYGYTF
few | TRBJ2-2 | NA | TRBV4-1 | TGCGCCAGCAGCCATACTCCCACCGGGGAGCTGTTTTTT | CASSHTPTGELFF
NA | TRBJ1-5 | NA | TRBV2 | TGTGCCTCACAGGGTGTTCATAGCAATCAGCCCCAGCATTTT | CASQGVHSNQPQHF
NA | TRBJ1-3 | NA | TRBV7-3 | TGTGCCAGCAGCTTAAGGGCTCCTGGGAGCTCTGGAAACACCATATATTTT | CASSLRAPGSSGNTIYF
NA | TRBJ1-1 | NA | TRBV29-1 | TGCAGCGTTGAAGATTCGGCTGAAGCTTTCTTT | CSVEDSAEAFF
NA | TRBJ1-4 | TRBD1 | TRBV5-6 | TGTGCCAGCAGCGCCCGGGACAGGGGTTCGGCCAATGAAAAACTGTTTTTT | CASSARDRGSANEKLFF
once | TRBJ1-1 | NA | TRBV20-1 | TGCAGTGCAATCCACGGGACTGAAGCTTTCTTT | CSAIHGTEAFF
NA | TRBJ1-6 | TRBD1 | TRBV5-1 | TGCGCCAGCAGCCCAGGGGACAGGACCGATAATTCACCCCTCCACTTT | CASSPGDRTDNSPLHF